These 19 T cell receptor beta chains share one sample of origin, sequenced in a study of beta chain features in type 1 diabetes. These receptors have no identified antigens. Overall study findings and caveats: All four CD4+ subsets of Type 1 diabetes patients contained TCRB CDR3s that were moderately but significantly shorter.

Isolated RNA was reverse transcribed in full, so expressed TCRB transcripts were sequenced. Profiled with immunoSEQ multiplex PCR; TCRdb holds only in-frame clones, not every one. This table has about 270,000 clones, 13% to 15% appearing once. The sequenced sample was naive CD4+ T cells from blood. The receptor set was obtained from a man under 40 with type 1 diabetes.

This rearrangement joins TRBV6-6 to TRBJ2-7; no clear D. The V gene lost 5 bases and the J gene lost 3 bases, with 14 bases spanning the gap. The CDR3 is 14 amino acids. Germline lookup yields CDR1 MNHNY and CDR2 SVGAGI (reference sequence). The CDR3 sequence: CASSIQIGNYEQYF. DNA of the CDR3: TGTGCCAGCAGTATACAGATAGGCAACTACGAGCAGTACTTC.

This clone has just one count. V usage is TRBV6-5 and J usage is TRBJ1-1; a possible D gene is TRBD1 (6 bases). This CDR3 comprises 11 residues. The V gene's germline CDR1 is MNHEY and CDR2 SVGAGI. Trimming took 8 bases from V and 4 from J, leaving 8 bases between them. The CDR3 region has the DNA TGTGCCAGCCAGGGGACCACTGAAGCTTTCTTT. Protein sequence: CASQGTTEAFF.

This chain uses TRBV2 with TRBJ2-7; TRBD2 aligns across 9 bases. This CDR3 contains 15 residues. V trimming: 2 bases; J trimming: 2 bases; junction bases outside the gene matches: 4. CDR1 SNHLY and CDR2 FYNNEI come from the germline V gene. CDR3 residues: CASSELRGGPYEQYF. DNA of the CDR3: TGTGCCAGCAGTGAACTGCGGGGGGGCCCCTACGAGCAGTACTTC.

The chain recombines TRBV4-2 with TRBJ1-1; no definite D call. The CDR3 has 16 amino acids. From germline, CDR1 is LGHNA and CDR2 YNFKEQ. The V end lost 2 bases, the J end lost 0 bases, and 13 bases lay between the germline ends. The CDR3 DNA reads as TGTGCCAGCAGCCAATTTTCTGGGCAGATGAACACTGAAGCTTTCTTT. Its protein is CASSQFSGQMNTEAFF.

In its sample, this clone was seen a few times. The chain links TRBV5-4 to TRBJ1-2; TRBD1 matches at 11 bases. Germline CDR1 and CDR2: SGHNT and YYREEE (reference sequence). With V trimmed by 4 bases and J by 5 bases, 4 bases remained unmatched. The CDR3 consists of 14 residues. The CDR3: CASSNGQGAYGYTF. The CDR3 DNA reads as TGTGCCAGCAGCAACGGACAGGGGGCGTATGGCTACACCTTC.

The table lists this clone with a few counts. The V and J genes are TRBV7-9 and TRBJ2-2, with D perhaps TRBD1 (5 bases). Germline CDR1 reads SEHNR; CDR2 reads FQNEAQ (reference sequence). There are 14 residues in the CDR3. V was cut by 7 bases and J by 5 bases, with 14 bases left in between. In nucleotides, the CDR3 is TGTGCCAGCACCCGAGCGCCAGGGACCGGGGAGCTGTTTTTT. It yields the protein CASTRAPGTGELFF.

The V and J genes are TRBV6-1 and TRBJ2-5, with D possibly being TRBD1 (6 bases). The V end lost 6 bases, the J end lost 1 base, and 12 bases lay between the germline ends. The germline V gene encodes CDR1 MNHNS and CDR2 SASEGT. The CDR3 runs to 14 residues. The DNA for the CDR3 is TGTGCCAGCAGAGCAACAGGGAGCCAAGAGACCCAGTACTTC. Encoded protein: CASRATGSQETQYF.

The sample holds a few counts of this clone. The rearrangement links TRBV2 to TRBJ1-5; no firm D call. V was clipped by 8 bases and J by 4 bases, with 12 bases between them. The CDR3 totals 13 residues. Germline values: CDR1 SNHLY, CDR2 FYNNEI. CDR3 protein: CASGPRLNQPQHF. CDR3 in DNA: TGTGCCAGCGGGCCCCGGTTAAATCAGCCCCAGCATTTT.

This chain links TRBV7-3 with TRBJ1-1; unclear D gene. V was cut by 6 bases and J by 5 bases, with 13 bases left in between. The germline V gene has CDR1 SGHTA and CDR2 FQGTGA. This CDR3 comprises 13 residues. The CDR3 DNA sequence: TGTGCCAGCAGTACCTCTCCCCAGACTGAAGCTTTCTTT. It translates to CASSTSPQTEAFF. The whole variable domain, remainder taken from reference TRBV7-3 and TRBJ1-1, is GAGVSQTPSNKVTEKGKYVELRCDPISGHTALYWYRQSLGQGPEFLIYFQGTGAADDSGLPNDRFFAVRPEGSVSTLKIQRTERGDSAVYLCASSTSPQTEAFFGQGTRLTVV.

This chain links TRBV7-2 with TRBJ2-7, with 9 nucleotides matching TRBD2. Germline-derived CDR1 and CDR2 are SGHTA and FQGNSA. The trim removed 3 bases at V and 8 bases at J, leaving 8 bases unmatched. This CDR3 spans 14 amino acids. In DNA form, the CDR3 reads TGTGCCAGCAGCTTCGCGGGAGGGCCTCTTCAGCAGTACTTC. Its translation: CASSFAGGPLQQYF. The variable domain in full, completed from reference TRBV7-2 and TRBJ2-7, reads GAGVSQSPSNKVTEKGKDVELRCDPISGHTALYWYRQSLGQGLEFLIYFQGNSAPDKSGLPSDRFSAERTGGSVSTLTIQRTQQEDSAVYLCASSFAGGPLQQYFGPGTRLTVT.

This clone has a handful of counts. This chain joins TRBV19 and TRBJ2-1; 7 bases agree with TRBD2. Germline assignment: CDR1 LNHDA and CDR2 SQIVND (reference sequence). The length of the CDR3 is 14 residues. V lost 2 bases, J lost 8 bases, and 6 bases stayed unmatched. In nucleotides, the CDR3 is TGTGCCAGTAGTATAACTAGCGTGAGGGATGAGCAGTTCTTC. Translation gives CASSITSVRDEQFF.

This clone was seen a few times. The CDR3 nucleotides read TGTGCCAGCAGTTTTGGGCTAGCGGGACTCTCCTACAATGAGCAGTTCTTC. This codes for CASSFGLAGLSYNEQFF. This chain joins TRBV28 and TRBJ2-1; TRBD2 aligns across 9 bases. Germline V lookup: CDR1 MDHEN, CDR2 SYDVKM. V lost 3 bases and J lost 0; bases outside the gene matches: 6. The CDR3 consists of 17 residues.

This rearrangement joins TRBV19 to TRBJ2-3, with TRBD2 identical over 11 bases. Germline values: CDR1 LNHDA, CDR2 SQIVND (reference sequence). CDR3 size: 13 residues. V was clipped by 9 bases and J by 3 bases; unmatched bases: 2. The CDR3 sequence: CASSSGRTDTQYF. CDR3 DNA: TGTGCCAGCTCTAGCGGGAGGACAGATACGCAGTATTTT.

This chain connects TRBV27 to TRBJ2-7; TRBD2 agrees at 8 bases. Trimming removed 5 bases from V and 1 base from J; junction bases left unmatched: 10. This CDR3 region has 16 residues. Germline V lookup: CDR1 MNHEY, CDR2 SMNVEV (reference sequence). The DNA of the CDR3 is TGTGCCAGCAGTCCCTCCTCACTAGCGGAGTCCTACGAGCAGTACTTC. Translating gives CASSPSSLAESYEQYF.

Only a few counts were recorded for this clone. J is TRBJ2-7 and V is TRBV5-6; a weak D match, TRBD2 (6 bases). Looked up from germline, CDR1 is SGHDT and CDR2 is YYEEEE. The CDR3 runs to 15 residues. Trimming took 0 bases from V and 1 from J, leaving 11 bases between them. The CDR3 is CASSLARDFSYEQYF. Here the CDR3 DNA reads TGTGCCAGCAGCTTGGCCAGGGACTTTTCCTACGAGCAGTACTTC.

The chain carries TRBV4-3 and TRBJ2-1; 7 bases fit TRBD2. The CDR3 loop spans 17 amino acids. The germline V gene has CDR1 LGHNA and CDR2 YSLEER. With 0 bases clipped from V and 0 bases from J, the junction kept 5 bases outside the gene matches. The CDR3 nucleotides are TGCGCCAGCAGCCAAGATCTTGGCGGGAGCTCCTACAATGAGCAGTTCTTC. This translates into CASSQDLGGSSYNEQFF.

This clone was seen more than once but under ten times. The CDR3 nucleotides read TGTGCCAGCAGCCAACTCAGCGGTCGGGGAGCTTTCTTT. It encodes CASSQLSGRGAFF. J is TRBJ1-1 and V is TRBV4-2; D remains ambiguous. Germline CDR1 LGHNA, CDR2 YNFKEQ. The CDR3 runs 13 residues. The V gene lost 2 bases and the J gene lost 10 bases, with 14 bases spanning the gap.

This clone was counted between two and nine times. V gene TRBV29-1 combines with J gene TRBJ1-3; D remains unclear. V was clipped by 4 bases and J by 3 bases, with 7 bases between them. The CDR3 consists of 12 residues. Per germline, CDR1 SQVTM and CDR2 ANQGSEA. CDR3 bases: TGCAGCGTTGTGGGCTTTGGAAACACCATATATTTT. This sequence encodes CSVVGFGNTIYF.

The chain employs TRBV2 and TRBJ1-2; D is unclear. The germline gives CDR1 SNHLY, CDR2 FYNNEI. V shed 5 bases and J shed 8 bases, with 15 bases lying between them. The CDR3 spans 13 residues. The CDR3 DNA sequence: TGTGCCAGCAGTCCCTCGTACTTGGGCGGCTACACCTTC. Its protein product is CASSPSYLGGYTF.